These 13 T cell receptor beta chains originate from one sample sequenced in a study of human thymus T cells. The thymus tissue came from resections taken during corrective heart surgery. Clones were sequenced by immunoSEQ multiplex PCR, and TCRdb holds only the in-frame ones, with some missing. This table has tens of thousands of clones, 85% to 95% appearing once. Sequenced input: thymus tissue. These receptors all stem from a girl under three years old with a congenital heart defect but otherwise immunologically healthy.

CDR3 sequence: CASSVRFSYEQYF. The CDR3 region has the DNA TGCGCCAGCAGCGTCCGGTTCTCCTACGAGCAGTACTTC. This chain uses TRBV5-1 with TRBJ2-7; no definite D call. The V and J ends lost 4 bases and 0 bases respectively, with 8 bases between them. Germline V gene data show CDR1 as SGHRS and CDR2 as YFSETQ. CDR3 length equals 13 residues.

The V and J genes are TRBV27 and TRBJ2-2; TRBD2 matches 11 bases. Trimming took 8 bases from V and 3 from J; bases not matched to a gene: 11. The germline CDR1 and CDR2 sequences are MNHEY and SMNVEV (reference sequence). The CDR3 extends over 17 amino acids. The CDR3 reads CASAHELAGEDTGELFF. CDR3 in DNA: TGTGCCAGCGCGCACGAACTAGCGGGAGAGGACACCGGGGAGCTGTTTTTT.

The chain employs TRBV28 and TRBJ2-5, with D perhaps matching TRBD2 (6 bases). Trimming took 2 bases from V and 6 from J, leaving 13 bases between them. The CDR3 loop spans 14 amino acids. CDR1 and CDR2 from the germline V gene are MDHEN and SYDVKM. CDR3 sequence: CASSLGRDDKTQYF. In nucleotides, the CDR3 is TGTGCCAGCAGTTTAGGGCGGGATGACAAGACCCAGTACTTC.

V is TRBV5-1 and J is TRBJ2-7; 14 positions agree with TRBD2. CDR1 and CDR2 (germline): SGHRS, YFSETQ. The CDR3 extends over 19 amino acids. Losses at the gene ends were 1 base for V and 11 bases for J; bases not matched to a gene: 20. The CDR3 is CASSLKPGLAGDKDGWEYF. DNA of the CDR3: TGCGCCAGCAGCTTGAAACCGGGACTAGCGGGAGATAAGGATGGATGGGAGTACTTC.

The V gene is TRBV6-1, the J gene TRBJ2-5; 9 bases are shared with TRBD2. The CDR3 contains 14 residues. V was pared by 8 bases and J by 5 bases, with 9 bases of the junction left unmatched. The V gene's germline CDR1 is MNHNS and CDR2 SASEGT. As DNA, the CDR3 is TGTGCCAGCCCTGCGGGAGGGTCCCGGGAGACCCAGTACTTC. Translated: CASPAGGSRETQYF.

The chain recombines TRBV4-3 with TRBJ2-6, with D possibly being TRBD1 or TRBD2 (5 bases each). V gave up 4 bases and J gave up 1 base, with 14 bases separating them. This CDR3 contains 17 residues. CDR1 is LGHNA, CDR2 YSLEER, per germline. This CDR3 is CASSPRDPSSGANVLTF. The CDR3 bases are TGCGCCAGCAGCCCCCGGGACCCCAGTTCTGGGGCCAACGTCCTGACTTTC.

The chain employs TRBV28 and TRBJ2-2, with D tentatively TRBD2 (6 bases). The CDR3 consists of 15 residues. Looked up from germline, CDR1 is MDHEN and CDR2 is SYDVKM. The V gene lost 3 bases and the J gene lost 5 bases, with 13 bases spanning the gap. The CDR3 nucleotides read TGTGCCAGCAGTTTTCGGGCGGGGCTGACCGGGGAGCTGTTTTTT. Translation: CASSFRAGLTGELFF.

This sequence joins TRBV7-9 and TRBJ1-1; the D is unclear. The germline V and J ends were trimmed by 3 bases and 4 bases, with 9 bases remaining between them. Germline V gene data show CDR1 as SEHNR and CDR2 as FQNEAQ (reference sequence). The CDR3 runs 13 residues. CDR3 DNA sequence: TGTGCCAGCAGCTTCCAGAGAATCACTGAAGCTTTCTTT. Its protein is CASSFQRITEAFF. Full variable domain (remainder filled in from reference TRBV7-9 and TRBJ1-1): DTGVSQNPRHKITKRGQNVTFRCDPISEHNRLYWYRQTLGQGPEFLTYFQNEAQLEKSRLLSDRFSAERPKGSFSTLEIQRTEQGDSAMYLCASSFQRITEAFFGQGTRLTVV.

V is TRBV10-3 and J is TRBJ2-3; 9 bases match TRBD2. The V segment lost 3 bases and the J segment 7 bases; nucleotides outside the gene matches: 8. This CDR3 has 15 residues. Germline V gives CDR1 ENHRY, CDR2 SYGVKD. The CDR3 bases are TGTGCCATCAGTGACCCGGGACTAGCTCGGAATACGCAGTATTTT. Its translation: CAISDPGLARNTQYF.

The chain is built from TRBV25-1 and TRBJ1-1, with a weak D call TRBD1 (5 bases). The CDR3 extends over 16 amino acids. V lost 8 bases and J 1 base, leaving 20 bases between the germline ends. Looked up from germline, CDR1 is MGHDK and CDR2 is SYGVNS. In DNA, the CDR3 is TGTGCCAGCCGAGAACTTGGAGGGGTCGGGAACACTGAAGCTTTCTTT. Amino acids: CASRELGGVGNTEAFF.

The chain carries TRBV6-6 and TRBJ1-2; possibly TRBD1 for D (6 bases). The length of the CDR3 is 16 residues. Germline lookup yields CDR1 MNHNY and CDR2 SVGAGI (reference sequence). The V and J ends lost 6 bases and 4 bases respectively, with 21 bases between them. In nucleotides, the CDR3 is TGTGCCAGCAGCTATTTACAGGGCCCCACTACCTATGGCTACACCTTC. Translation: CASSYLQGPTTYGYTF.

The table lists this clone with a count of one. The J gene is TRBJ1-3, the V gene TRBV10-3, with 7 positions matching TRBD1. CDR3 length: 17 amino acids. The J segment lost 4 bases and the V segment lost 6 bases, leaving 15 bases of the junction unmatched. Looked up from germline, CDR1 is ENHRY and CDR2 is SYGVKD. DNA of the CDR3: TGTGCCATCAGCTTGGACAGGTCGGACTTATTGGGAAACACCATATATTTT. Translated: CAISLDRSDLLGNTIYF.

V is TRBV4-1 and J is TRBJ2-7, with D tentatively TRBD1 (5 bases). Looked up from germline, CDR1 is MGHRA and CDR2 is YSYEKL. The CDR3 is 19 amino acids. V lost 0 bases to trimming and J lost 3 bases, with 24 bases between them. The CDR3 coding sequence is TGCGCCAGCAGCCAAGACTTGGCCTCGGACAATACTTACCTCTACGAGCAGTACTTC. Translated: CASSQDLASDNTYLYEQYF.